The rows below give T cell receptor beta chains drawn from one sample of a study of cytomegalovirus exposure and HLA in healthy donors. TCRdb's table, derived via immunoSEQ multiplex PCR, lists solely in-frame clones and lacks some. The sample holds about 140,000 clones; about two thirds are singletons and the top ten take 2.4%. The specimen was PBMCs. The receptor source for this set is a woman aged 40 to 49 in good health and CMV-seronegative. Each CDR3 is given with its conserved first and last residue. The size entry is marked missing in some rows and otherwise reads once, few, many or a size class.

size: .; J: TRBJ2-1; V: TRBV5-6; CDR3: CASSALSGGDYNEQFF
size: few; J: TRBJ1-1; V: TRBV19; CDR3: CASGVGDTEAFF
size: few; J: TRBJ2-3; V: TRBV7-2; CDR3: CASSLKGGGQRDTQYF
size: once; J: TRBJ1-1; V: TRBV20-1; CDR3: CSARRQAKAFF
size: .; J: TRBJ1-6; V: TRBV7-2; CDR3: CASSLGANSPLHF
size: few; J: TRBJ1-5; V: TRBV4-1; CDR3: CASSLLLGANQPQHF
size: .; J: TRBJ2-1; V: TRBV5-1; CDR3: CASSLIPENNEQFF
size: .; J: TRBJ1-6; V: TRBV19; CDR3: CASSPKGANNSPLHF
size: .; J: TRBJ2-5; V: TRBV5-1; CDR3: CASSLAAGRGRYQETQYF
size: .; J: TRBJ2-2; V: TRBV5-1; CDR3: CASSSTGTSNTGELFF
size: .; J: TRBJ1-2; V: TRBV10-2; CDR3: CASSGTAGGYGYTF
size: .; J: TRBJ2-3; V: TRBV5-4; CDR3: CASSLATSTDTQYF
size: .; J: TRBJ1-1; V: TRBV4-1; CDR3: CASSQDRLTMRAFF
size: .; J: TRBJ2-1; V: TRBV4-3; CDR3: CASSQRLVGAYNEQFF
size: .; J: TRBJ2-1; V: TRBV11-2; CDR3: CASTRSTGERDNEQFF
size: .; J: TRBJ2-2; V: TRBV2; CDR3: CASSERAEGTGELFF
size: .; J: TRBJ2-7; V: TRBV5-1; CDR3: CASSLGASDYNSYEQYF
size: few; J: TRBJ1-6; V: TRBV30; CDR3: CAWNLKGANSPLHF
size: .; J: TRBJ1-1; V: TRBV5-1; CDR3: CASSPTRGQTNTEAFF
size: .; J: TRBJ1-4; V: TRBV7-7; CDR3: CASSPSTGPNEKLFF
size: few; J: TRBJ1-1; V: TRBV5-6; CDR3: CASSGGGLGLGTEAFF
size: .; J: TRBJ2-2; V: TRBV12-5; CDR3: CASGLGTANTGELFF
size: .; J: TRBJ2-7; V: TRBV7-2; CDR3: CASSLQPGTGFYEQYF
size: .; J: TRBJ1-2; V: TRBV7-9; CDR3: CASSLVRGGYYGYTF
size: few; J: TRBJ1-1; V: TRBV5-1; CDR3: CASSLPRGGTDTEAFF
size: .; J: TRBJ1-1; V: TRBV10-3; CDR3: CASGGGADWNTEAFF
size: once; J: TRBJ1-5; V: TRBV9; CDR3: CASSVGDRESQPQHF
size: .; J: TRBJ2-7; V: TRBV5-6; CDR3: CASSFAGVPYEQYF
size: .; J: TRBJ2-7; V: TRBV6-1; CDR3: CASTAGNVPYEQYF
size: .; J: TRBJ1-1; V: TRBV28; CDR3: CASTLQWMNTEAFF
size: .; J: TRBJ1-1; V: TRBV7-2; CDR3: CASSFSGSGTEAFF
size: few; J: TRBJ1-4; V: TRBV5-5; CDR3: CASGPTGAPNEKLFF
size: .; J: TRBJ2-7; V: TRBV4-1; CDR3: CASSQEEWSEQYF
size: few; J: TRBJ2-5; V: TRBV7-3; CDR3: CASSLTGGGEETQYF
size: .; J: TRBJ2-3; V: TRBV10-3; CDR3: CAISESREADTQYF
size: few; J: TRBJ1-2; V: TRBV7-2; CDR3: CASSLETESYGYTF